This T cell receptor (beta chain) was identified in a study of control samples from healthy donors and cancer patients. Sequenced by immunoSEQ multiplex PCR; TCRdb stores in-frame clones only, minus some. The sample lists about 63,000 clones; 65% to 90% were seen once. This clone has more than one count but fewer than ten. What was sequenced was blood. The receptor comes from a man aged 40-49 years in good health.

CDR3 region: CASSSRGGTNSPLHF. The CDR3 bases are TGTGCCAGCAGCTCCCGGGGGGGTACGAATTCACCCCTCCACTTT. The rearrangement joins TRBV7-8 to TRBJ1-6; D is possibly TRBD1 (5 bases). V was clipped by 4 bases and J by 7 bases, with 14 bases between them. CDR3 length equals 15 residues. Germline assignment: CDR1 SGHVS and CDR2 FQNEAQ.